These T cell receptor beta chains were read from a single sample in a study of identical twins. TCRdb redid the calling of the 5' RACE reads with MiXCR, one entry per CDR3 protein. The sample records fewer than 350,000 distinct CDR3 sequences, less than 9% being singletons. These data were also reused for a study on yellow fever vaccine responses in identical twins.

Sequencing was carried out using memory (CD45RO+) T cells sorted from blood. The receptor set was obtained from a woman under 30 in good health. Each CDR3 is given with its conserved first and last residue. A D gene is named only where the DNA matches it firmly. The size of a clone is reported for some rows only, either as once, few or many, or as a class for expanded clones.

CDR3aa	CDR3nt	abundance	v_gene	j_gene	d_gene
CASTIGQGTYYEQYF	TGCGCCAGCACAATCGGGCAGGGCACTTACTACGAGCAGTACTTC	many	TRBV5-1	TRBJ2-7	NA
CASSFPQGYNSPLHF	TGTGCCAGCAGTTTTCCTCAGGGTTATAATTCACCCCTCCACTTT	many	TRBV12-3/TRBV12-4	TRBJ1-6	NA
CASRGPVYGYTF	TGTGCCAGCCGAGGGCCCGTCTATGGCTACACCTTC	few	TRBV6-2/TRBV6-3	TRBJ1-2	NA
CASSLTGGGNTEAFF	TGTGCCAGCAGCTTAACAGGGGGAGGCAACACTGAAGCTTTCTTT	few	TRBV5-5	TRBJ1-1	TRBD1
CASSPHPGLATTYEQYF	TGTGCCAGCAGCCCCCATCCGGGACTAGCGACAACCTACGAGCAGTACTTC	NA	TRBV28	TRBJ2-7	TRBD2
CASTYSSGSTDTQYF	TGTGCCAGCACCTATTCTAGCGGAAGCACAGATACGCAGTATTTT	many	TRBV9	TRBJ2-3	TRBD2
CASSEIGGANYGYTF	TGTGCCAGCAGTGAAATTGGGGGCGCCAACTATGGCTACACCTTC	many	TRBV2	TRBJ1-2	NA
CASSLDGTALLGTEAFF	TGTGCCAGCAGCTTAGATGGGACAGCGTTATTAGGTACTGAAGCTTTCTTT	NA	TRBV11-2	TRBJ1-1	TRBD1
CASSSREANSPLHF	TGTGCCAGCAGTTCCCGCGAGGCGAATTCACCCCTCCACTTT	NA	TRBV27	TRBJ1-6	NA
CASSSSKGSYNEQFF	TGTGCCAGCAGTTCATCAAAGGGGTCGTACAATGAGCAGTTCTTC	NA	TRBV27	TRBJ2-1	NA
CASRETAQETQYF	TGTGCCAGCAGAGAGACAGCCCAAGAGACCCAGTACTTC	few	TRBV6-6	TRBJ2-5	NA
CASRSGLAGARNTGELFF	TGCGCCAGCAGGTCAGGACTAGCGGGGGCCCGGAACACCGGGGAGCTGTTTTTT	many	TRBV4-1	TRBJ2-2	TRBD2
CASMNREGAPYDEQYF	TGCGCCAGCATGAACAGGGAGGGGGCCCCCTACGATGAGCAGTACTTC	NA	TRBV4-1	TRBJ2-7	NA
CATSDPGQSTDTQYF	TGTGCCACCAGTGATCCGGGACAAAGCACAGATACGCAGTATTTT	many	TRBV24-1	TRBJ2-3	NA
CASSLVLTSGRNPGYEQYF	TGTGCCAGCAGTTTAGTTTTGACTAGCGGGCGCAACCCTGGCTACGAGCAGTACTTC	many	TRBV12-3/TRBV12-4	TRBJ2-7	TRBD2
CATAPGGRNQPQHF	TGTGCCACCGCGCCTGGGGGACGCAATCAGCCCCAGCATTTT	few	TRBV24-1	TRBJ1-5	NA
CSARVGVDTQYF	TGCAGTGCTAGAGTCGGGGTGGATACCCAGTACTTC	once	TRBV20-1	TRBJ2-5	NA
CASSSTPNYSPLHF	TGTGCCAGCAGTTCAACGCCGAACTATTCACCCCTCCACTTT	once	TRBV27	TRBJ1-6	NA
CASSSSLSGIREQFF	TGTGCCAGCAGCTCCTCCCTCTCTGGGATCAGGGAGCAGTTCTTC	NA	TRBV7-3	TRBJ2-1	NA
CASSYLGEETQYF	TGTGCCAGTAGTTATCTGGGGGAAGAGACCCAGTACTTC	many	TRBV19	TRBJ2-5	NA
CASRGVTDTQYF	TGCGCCAGCCGGGGGGTTACAGATACGCAGTATTTT	many	TRBV4-1	TRBJ2-3	TRBD2
CANGSGLAGEETQYF	TGCGCCAACGGATCAGGTCTAGCGGGAGAAGAGACCCAGTACTTC	many	TRBV10-1	TRBJ2-5	TRBD2
CASSSQGQGGNTEAFF	TGTGCCAGCAGTTCCCAGGGACAGGGGGGGAACACTGAAGCTTTCTTT	NA	TRBV28	TRBJ1-1	TRBD1